Reported below is one TCR beta chain. Its antigen is not known. This sample stems from a study of T cell responses to AZD1222 COVID-19 vaccine. Regarding the study as a whole: The reported proportion of spike-specific TCRs targeting unmutated variant regions was nearly half. The peak T cell response came first, and repertoires were sampled only after it.

The V and J ends lost 8 bases and 1 base respectively, with 12 bases between them. This CDR3 spans 13 amino acids. Germline values: CDR1 LGHNA, CDR2 YSLEER. Only in-frame clones appear in the TCRdb table, and some are missing; sequencing was by immunoSEQ multiplex PCR. This table holds over 100,000 clones, 86% found once. V gene TRBV4-3 combines with J gene TRBJ2-7; the D gene is possibly TRBD1 (6 bases). The sequence was collected from an adult in good health. The source material was peripheral blood, sampled on day 0 of AZD1222 vaccination. The CDR3 region has the DNA TGCGCCAGCGGACGGGACACGTCCTACGAGCAGTACTTC. Its protein is CASGRDTSYEQYF.